This TCR beta chain is drawn from a study of spatial heterogeneity in lung cancer. Study in general: Detected beta-chain sequences consistently exceeded alpha-chain sequences.

This clonotype is termed medium-sized. This beta chain lies outside the target of a library built for alpha chains; its clone size means little. The time point was: sample taken at primary tumor resection. Whole RNA from tumor, nontumor lung or frozen PBMC was sequenced unsorted. Samples were donated by 72 untreated early-stage non-small cell lung cancer patients. Germline assignment: CDR1 SGHTA and CDR2 FQGNSA. There are 15 residues in the CDR3. Trimming at V came to 2 bases and at J to 5 bases, leaving 4 bases not matched to a gene. TCRdb re-called the 5' RACE reads with MiXCR, one entry per CDR3 protein. The sample shows around 4,000 distinct CDR3 sequences, over 20% of them seen only once.

The receptor comes from a female donor with early-stage non-small cell lung cancer. V usage is TRBV7-2 and J usage is TRBJ1-4, with 8 bases identical to TRBD1. The sample was normal lung tissue next to the tumor, taken at surgery. The CDR3 DNA sequence: TGTGCCAGCAGCTTAACGACAGGGGTAAATGAAAAACTGTTTTTT. Translating gives CASSLTTGVNEKLFF.